This T cell receptor (beta chain) was captured by sequencing in a study of T cells in Graves' hyperthyroidism and ophthalmopathy. On this clonotype itself: This may come from a read error, since a much larger clone is one base off.

The source material, RNA transcripts, was used to amplify TCR beta CDR3 regions. The HTBI primer set drove a first-round RT-PCR of the TCR CDR3. TCRdb itself ran the multiplex PCR reads through MiXCR, one entry per CDR3 protein. The sample includes 500,000 to 650,000 distinct CDR3 sequences, roughly 17% of them seen just once. This CDR3 has 14 residues. J was trimmed by 7 bases and V by 7 bases; bases with no gene match: 11. Germline V gives CDR1 SNHLY, CDR2 FYNNEI. This clonotype was obtained from a woman aged 18-35 years with Graves' ophthalmopathy. The material sequenced was blood. The chain carries TRBV2 and TRBJ2-7; 9 bases fit TRBD1. This chain's CDR3 is CASILGQGSGEQYF. CDR3 DNA: TGTGCCAGCATTTTAGGACAGGGGTCTGGAGAGCAGTACTTC.